This T cell receptor (beta chain) came from a study of blood T cell repertoires in COVID-19. Profiling relied on immunoSEQ multiplex PCR, and the TCRdb table lists in-frame clones only, not all of them. This sample carries 150,000 to 200,000 clones, roughly four fifths of them seen once, and the ten largest clones take 6% to 8.5%. The CDR3 totals 15 residues. The V and J ends lost 1 base and 2 bases, in that order; junction bases with no gene match: 0. The germline V gene has CDR1 SQVTM and CDR2 ANQGSEA. The chain carries TRBV29-1 and TRBJ2-1; 12 bases fit TRBD2. The receptor was isolated from a woman aged 70-85 years with COVID-19, enrolled during active disease. Sequences were obtained from peripheral blood. The CDR3 bases are TGCAGCGTTGAAGGGACTAGCGGGACCTACAATGAGCAGTTCTTC. This gives the protein CSVEGTSGTYNEQFF.